This TCR beta chain was captured by sequencing in a study of T cell responses to AZD1222 COVID-19 vaccine. Generated by immunoSEQ multiplex PCR, the TCRdb table keeps only in-frame clones and is missing some. This sample carries some 150,000 clones, over 75% of them seen once, and the ten largest clones take 5% to 6.5%. Germline lookup yields CDR1 SGHRS and CDR2 YFSETQ. The CDR3 has 18 residues. Germline trimming cut 2 bases from V and 2 bases from J; bases unmatched to any gene: 12. J is TRBJ2-2 and V is TRBV5-1, with TRBD1 identical over 7 bases. The specimen was peripheral blood, collected 28 days after the second dose of the MenACWY control vaccine. The TCR sequence derives from an adult who received the MenACWY meningococcal vaccine as a control. In DNA form, the CDR3 reads TGCGCCAGCAGCTTTATGAGGGGGCGGCAGGGCAACACCGGGGAGCTGTTTTTT. Encoded protein: CASSFMRGRQGNTGELFF.